The sequence of this T cell receptor (beta chain) was determined in a study of T cell clones after liver transplantation. Across the whole study: Tolerance: complete withdrawal held at least one year, liver enzymes staying within twice normal. General observations from the study: Post-transplant, graft-donor-reactive CD4 TCRbeta sequences in blood dropped significantly in most of the 8 subjects.

Germline lookup yields CDR1 LNHDA and CDR2 SQIVND (reference sequence). Trimming cost V 8 bases and J 6 bases; bases outside gene matches: 6. This CDR3 has 14 residues. Concerning this clone: Its matching antigen is unknown.

This table comes from immunoSEQ multiplex PCR, and its TCRdb copy is limited to in-frame clones, with some not included. The sample lists tens of thousands of clones, about 64% occurring once. V usage is TRBV19 and J usage is TRBJ2-1, with 11 bases aligning to TRBD2. The receptor's source is a human donor who received a liver transplant. Sequenced material: CD4+ T cells from blood, taken before liver transplant. The CDR3 coding sequence is TGTGCCAGTTCTAGCGGGGGGCCACCCAATGAGCAGTTCTTC. It is translated as CASSSGGPPNEQFF.